These 24 T cell receptor beta chains were sequenced from one sample in a study of control samples from healthy donors and cancer patients. Generated by immunoSEQ multiplex PCR, the TCRdb table keeps only in-frame clones and is missing some. The sample shows roughly 130,000 clones, about 95% of them seen only once. Material: blood. These receptors all come from a man aged 25-45 years in good health.

As DNA, the CDR3 is TGTGCCAGCAGCCCGGGACAGGGGGCAAGGGATACGCAGTATTTT. Its translation is CASSPGQGARDTQYF. J is TRBJ2-3 and V is TRBV3-1 (or the pseudogene TRBV3-2), with 12 bases fitting TRBD1. Germline V gene data show CDR1 as LGHDT and CDR2 as YNNKEL (reference sequence). The CDR3 extends over 15 amino acids. V lost 4 bases to trimming and J lost 6 bases; unmatched junction nucleotides: 5.

This sequence joins TRBV10-2 and TRBJ2-7; D gene uncertain. Germline V gene sequence: CDR1 WSHSY, CDR2 SAAADI. The CDR3 totals 13 residues. V lost 6 bases, J lost 3 bases, and 12 bases lay in between. The CDR3 DNA sequence: TGCGCCAGCAGAACCGGTTCCCTCTACGAGCAGTACTTC. Translation: CASRTGSLYEQYF.

The rearrangement uses TRBV2 and TRBJ2-1; D may be TRBD2 (8 bases). V was clipped by 6 bases and J by 2 bases, with 14 bases between them. Germline V gene lookup returns CDR1 SNHLY and CDR2 FYNNEI. The CDR3 consists of 15 residues. The CDR3 nucleotides read TGTGCCAGCAGCTTAGCGGGACAGACCTACAATGAGCAGTTCTTC. It yields the protein CASSLAGQTYNEQFF.

This clone was detected only once. This chain links TRBV30 with TRBJ2-2; TRBD2 matches 8 bases. Germline CDR1 is GTSNPN and CDR2 is SVGIG (reference sequence). The CDR3 is 14 amino acids. The V gene end was trimmed by 0 bases and the J gene end by 6 bases; junction bases not matched to a gene: 3. The CDR3 sequence: CAWSVAGVAGELFF. The CDR3 nucleotides are TGTGCCTGGAGTGTAGCGGGGGTGGCCGGGGAGCTGTTTTTT.

The chain uses TRBV13 and TRBJ1-6; 10 nucleotides align to TRBD1. Germline lookup yields CDR1 PRHDT and CDR2 FYEKMQ (reference sequence). The CDR3 is 16 residues long. Trimming took 5 bases from V and 8 from J; bases not matched to a gene: 9. DNA of the CDR3: TGTGCCAGCAGCAGCGGACAGGGGGGCCCGTATTCACCCCTCCACTTT. Protein sequence: CASSSGQGGPYSPLHF.

This chain links TRBV7-2 with TRBJ1-1, with D perhaps TRBD1 (6 bases). The CDR3 loop spans 15 amino acids. Germline CDR1 is SGHTA and CDR2 is FQGNSA. The V and J ends lost 5 bases and 3 bases respectively, with 16 bases between them. The CDR3 DNA follows: TGTGCCAGCAGCCCCCGAGGGGGGGGCGACACTGAAGCTTTCTTT. Translation: CASSPRGGGDTEAFF.

The chain recombines TRBV7-3 with TRBJ2-5, with unresolved D. Germline V gene sequence: CDR1 SGHTA, CDR2 FQGTGA. V was pared by 1 base and J by 2 bases, with 5 bases between. This CDR3 is built from 13 residues. The CDR3 DNA is TGTGCCAGCAGCTTAATGTCACAAGAGACCCAGTACTTC. This sequence encodes CASSLMSQETQYF.

V is TRBV5-1 and J is TRBJ1-5; D not resolved. Trimming pared 0 bases from V and 0 bases from J, leaving 7 bases between. CDR3 size: 15 residues. CDR1 SGHRS and CDR2 YFSETQ come from the germline V gene. This CDR3 reads CASSLDPGSNQPQHF. The DNA for the CDR3 is TGCGCCAGCAGCTTGGATCCGGGTAGCAATCAGCCCCAGCATTTT.

V gene TRBV19 combines with J gene TRBJ1-5; TRBD1 is a possible D gene (6 bases). The CDR3 extends over 14 amino acids. Trimming took off 5 bases at V and 3 bases at J, with 11 bases between the two ends. The V gene's germline CDR1 is LNHDA and CDR2 SQIVND (reference sequence). CDR3 DNA sequence: TGTGCCAGTAGTCCACAGGGCCCCAATCAGCCCCAGCATTTT. Amino acids: CASSPQGPNQPQHF.

The CDR3 bases are TGTGCCAGCAGTGAATTAGGGGGGGCCTCCTACGAGCAGTACTTC. It specifies CASSELGGASYEQYF. The V gene is TRBV25-1, the J gene TRBJ2-7, with a weak D call TRBD2 (7 bases). The germline V gene has CDR1 MGHDK and CDR2 SYGVNS. Trimming removed 1 base at V and 0 bases at J, with 10 bases between. CDR3 length: 15 residues.

The rearrangement links TRBV4-2 to TRBJ1-2; D gene unclear. CDR1 is LGHNA and CDR2 is YNFKEQ in the germline V gene. The CDR3 consists of 14 residues. V lost 1 base to trimming and J lost 5 bases, with 11 bases between them. CDR3 bases: TGTGCCAGCAGCCAAGGGGGTATGATATATGGCTACACCTTC. This encodes CASSQGGMIYGYTF.

V usage is TRBV27 and J usage is TRBJ2-7; the match to TRBD1 covers 9 bases. Per the germline V gene, CDR1 is MNHEY and CDR2 is SMNVEV (reference sequence). The CDR3 is 15 residues long. V dropped 0 bases and J dropped 3; count of bases not matched to a gene: 3. CDR3 amino acids: CASSLSGQGFYEQYF. Here the CDR3 DNA reads TGTGCCAGCAGTTTATCTGGACAGGGGTTCTACGAGCAGTACTTC.

This clone was detected once. The chain has TRBV27 and TRBJ1-2, with D possibly TRBD1 on 5 matching bases. The CDR3 runs 13 residues. CDR1 and CDR2 (germline): MNHEY, SMNVEV (reference sequence). Trimming took 2 bases from V and 8 from J, leaving 12 bases between them. This CDR3 reads CASSLHVEGGYTF. The CDR3 bases are TGTGCCAGCAGTTTACACGTAGAGGGGGGCTACACCTTC.

This clone came up once. The chain has TRBV12-3 or TRBV12-4 and TRBJ2-1; weak D call: TRBD1 (6 bases). V gave up 5 bases and J gave up 9 bases, with 14 bases separating them. CDR3 length equals 13 residues. DNA of the CDR3: TGTGCCAGCAGTCCTAAACAGGGTGGTGAGCAGTTCTTC. Its translation: CASSPKQGGEQFF.

The V and J genes are TRBV7-9 and TRBJ1-2, with D tentatively TRBD1 (5 bases). Germline values: CDR1 SEHNR, CDR2 FQNEAQ (reference sequence). The V gene lost 3 bases and the J gene lost 7 bases, with 6 bases spanning the gap. CDR3 size: 11 residues. The CDR3 is CASSFRGGYTF. In nucleotides, the CDR3 is TGTGCCAGCAGCTTTAGGGGTGGCTACACCTTC.

This sequence joins TRBV19 and TRBJ2-3; D not resolved. Per germline, CDR1 LNHDA and CDR2 SQIVND (reference sequence). The CDR3 totals 13 residues. Trimming removed 6 bases at V and 2 bases at J, with 9 bases between. Written as DNA, the CDR3 is TGTGCCAGTAGCGAGACTCTCACAGATACGCAGTATTTT. Translating it yields CASSETLTDTQYF.

V usage is TRBV9 and J usage is TRBJ2-5; TRBD2 matches at 11 bases. The CDR3 runs to 16 residues. V trimming: 4 bases; J trimming: 2 bases; junction bases outside the gene matches: 7. Germline lookup yields CDR1 SGDLS and CDR2 YYNGEE. CDR3 in amino acids: CASSSPTSGAQETQYF. CDR3 nucleotide sequence: TGTGCCAGCAGCTCCCCGACTAGCGGGGCTCAAGAGACCCAGTACTTC.

The J gene is TRBJ1-4, the V gene TRBV2, with D maybe TRBD1 (6 bases). The CDR3 covers 12 residues. Germline V gene data show CDR1 as SNHLY and CDR2 as FYNNEI. V was shortened by 10 bases and J by 8 bases, with 14 bases between the two germline ends. The CDR3 DNA reads as TGTGCCACCCTCCACAGGGAAGAAAAACTGTTTTTT. It codes for CATLHREEKLFF.

The rearrangement joins TRBV4-3 to TRBJ1-5; D unresolved. The CDR3 covers 15 residues. Per the germline V gene, CDR1 is LGHNA and CDR2 is YSLEER. Trimming took off 0 bases at V and 0 bases at J, with 6 bases between the two ends. The CDR3 loop reads CASSQDRSSNQPQHF. CDR3 sequence (DNA): TGCGCCAGCAGCCAAGATCGGAGTAGCAATCAGCCCCAGCATTTT.

The V call is TRBV6-2 or TRBV6-3, the J call TRBJ2-7, with TRBD2 identical over 8 bases. V was clipped by 5 bases and J by 2 bases; unmatched bases: 8. Germline V gene data show CDR1 as MNHEY and CDR2 as SVGEGT. This CDR3 comprises 15 residues. The CDR3 region is CASSTGGAGAYEQYF. The CDR3 DNA reads as TGTGCCAGCAGTACCGGCGGAGCGGGGGCCTACGAGCAGTACTTC.

Only one count was recorded for this clone. The V gene is TRBV9, the J gene TRBJ2-3; D is undetermined. Per the germline V gene, CDR1 is SGDLS and CDR2 is YYNGEE. The CDR3 has 13 residues. The V end lost 2 bases, the J end lost 4 bases, and 8 bases lay between the germline ends. CDR3 coding DNA: TGTGCCAGCAGCGTCGTAATATCAGATACGCAGTATTTT. Translating it yields CASSVVISDTQYF.

This chain uses TRBV5-1 with TRBJ1-1; D is unresolved. This CDR3 spans 14 amino acids. From germline, CDR1 is SGHRS and CDR2 YFSETQ. Trimming cost V 3 bases and J 1 base, with 10 bases left between them. The CDR3: CASSSDGSNTEAFF. CDR3 nucleotide sequence: TGCGCCAGCAGCTCGGACGGATCGAACACTGAAGCTTTCTTT.

The V call is TRBV5-4, the J call TRBJ1-4, with 11 positions matching TRBD1. Germline trimming cut 4 bases from V and 7 bases from J; bases unmatched to any gene: 6. Looked up from germline, CDR1 is SGHNT and CDR2 is YYREEE (reference sequence). The CDR3 has 15 amino acids. As DNA, the CDR3 is TGTGCCAGCAGCACCGGACAGGGGGCGTTTGAAAAACTGTTTTTT. Translated, it gives CASSTGQGAFEKLFF.

This chain uses TRBV28 with TRBJ2-2, with 9 bases that match TRBD1. CDR3 length: 17 residues. Germline trimming cut 5 bases from V and 5 bases from J; bases unmatched to any gene: 12. Per the germline V gene, CDR1 is MDHEN and CDR2 is SYDVKM. The CDR3 bases are TGTGCCAGCAGTGCACAGGGGGCAGGAGAAAGGACCGGGGAGCTGTTTTTT. Its protein is CASSAQGAGERTGELFF. The whole variable domain, remainder taken from reference TRBV28 and TRBJ2-2, is DVKVTQSSRYLVKRTGEKVFLECVQDMDHENMFWYRQDPGLGLRLIYFSYDVKMKEKGDIPEGYSVSREKKERFSLILESASTNQTSMYLCASSAQGAGERTGELFFGEGSRLTVL.